This T cell receptor (beta chain) was obtained from a study of beta chain features in type 1 diabetes. Study-wide background: Age, gender and cell yields were similar between patients and healthy donors. General study findings and limits: Type 1 diabetes patients had VDJ junctions that carried fewer insertions and more deletions. Sampled from patients, naive, central memory and Treg TCRB repertoires appeared more similar than those sampled from healthy donors. Shorter TCRB CDR3s, moderately but significantly so, marked every one of the four CD4+ subsets in Type 1 diabetes patients.

The sequenced template was cDNA made from the entire isolated RNA. Method: immunoSEQ multiplex PCR; TCRdb's copy keeps in-frame clones and lacks some. Among about 330,000 clones listed, 9.5% to 12% were seen once. For this clone: Its antigen is currently unknown.

Sequencing was performed on naive CD4+ T cells from blood. This TCR came from a woman aged 25 to 39 in good health.

The CDR3 spells CATSRAQATGELFF. The CDR3 nucleotides read TGTGCCACCAGCAGAGCGCAGGCCACCGGGGAGCTGTTTTTT. The chain links TRBV15 to TRBJ2-2; no clear D. Trimming removed 1 base at V and 4 bases at J, with 7 bases between. CDR1 and CDR2 from the germline V gene are LNHNV and YYDKDF (reference sequence). The CDR3 length is 14 residues.